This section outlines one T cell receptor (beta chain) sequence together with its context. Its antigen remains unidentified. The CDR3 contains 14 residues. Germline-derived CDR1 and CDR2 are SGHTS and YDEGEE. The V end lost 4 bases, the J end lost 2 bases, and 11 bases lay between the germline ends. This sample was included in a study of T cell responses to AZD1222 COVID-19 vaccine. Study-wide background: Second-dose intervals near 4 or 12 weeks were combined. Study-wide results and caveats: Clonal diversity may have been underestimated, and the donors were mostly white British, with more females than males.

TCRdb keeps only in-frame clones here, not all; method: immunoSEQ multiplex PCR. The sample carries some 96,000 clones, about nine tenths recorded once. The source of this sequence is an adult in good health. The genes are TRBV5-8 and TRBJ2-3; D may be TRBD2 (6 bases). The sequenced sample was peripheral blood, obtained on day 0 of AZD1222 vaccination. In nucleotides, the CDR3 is TGTGCCAGCAGCGGAGGGACTTTCACAGATACGCAGTATTTT. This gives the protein CASSGGTFTDTQYF.